The present entry profiles one TCR beta chain with its context. The repertoire was sequenced with immunoSEQ multiplex PCR; TCRdb's copy has only in-frame clones and lacks some. The top ten hold roughly 8.5% of the sample, which has almost 500,000 clones, 75% to 90% seen once. The sample originates from a study of blood T cell repertoires in COVID-19. Study overall: Sample material is recorded as cDNA or gDNA derived from T cells, B-cell-depleted T cells, or PBMCs.

V gave up 4 bases and J gave up 4 bases, with 13 bases separating them. The CDR3 has 14 amino acids. The germline CDR1 and CDR2 sequences are SGHKS and YYEKEE (reference sequence). The sequence was obtained from a woman aged 60 to 75 who had recovered from COVID-19. Specimen: PBMCs or T cells enriched from blood (not recorded which). The rearrangement links TRBV5-5 to TRBJ2-3; D is ambiguous. The CDR3 DNA is TGTGCCAGCAGCCCCACGTGGAGTGCAGATACGCAGTATTTT. Translation gives CASSPTWSADTQYF.